These 6 T cell receptor beta chains share one sample of origin, sequenced in a study of regulatory T cells in long-lasting Graves disease. Both iRepertoire HTBI primers and Arm-PCR of CDR3 regions were used to build the TCR beta libraries. TCRdb recomputed calls from the multiplex PCR reads with MiXCR, one row per CDR3 protein. In the table there are 300,000 to 400,000 distinct CDR3 sequences, roughly 17% of which are singletons. Time point given: newly diagnosed GD, antithyroid drugs for less than 3 months. PBMCs provided the RNA from which the TCR library was made. In addition, the sample was reused for a study of T cells in Graves' hyperthyroidism and ophthalmopathy.

The source was peripheral blood mononuclear cells (PBMCs), collected at new diagnosis, from a patient treated with antithyroid drugs. These TCRs come from a man aged 35 to 55 with Graves disease.

This clonotype was recorded many times. For the CDR3, the DNA is TGTGCCAGCAGCCCCGAGCTCGGAGTACGATCACCCCTCCACTTT. The encoded protein is CASSPELGVRSPLHF. The rearrangement uses TRBV3-1 and TRBJ1-6; D ambiguous. Germline V gene data show CDR1 as LGHDT and CDR2 as YNNKEL (reference sequence). The V end was cut by 4 bases, the J end by 10 bases, with 17 bases between. The CDR3 totals 15 residues. The complete variable domain, with remaining parts taken from reference TRBV3-1 and TRBJ1-6, reads DTAVSQTPKYLVTQMGNDKSIKCEQNLGHDTMYWYKQDSKKFLKIMFSYNNKELIINETVPNRFSPKSPDKAHLNLHINSLELGDSAVYFCASSPELGVRSPLHFGNGTRLTVT.

Ten or more counts support this clonotype. The chain is built from TRBV6-5 and TRBJ2-2; 7 nucleotides align to TRBD1. The CDR3 extends over 17 amino acids. The germline CDR1 and CDR2 sequences are MNHEY and SVGAGI. J lost 5 bases, V lost 3 bases, and 12 bases had no gene match. The CDR3: CASSYRAGGMGTGELFF. CDR3 nucleotides: TGTGCCAGCAGTTATAGGGCAGGGGGAATGGGAACCGGGGAGCTGTTTTTT.

This clonotype has a count of ten or more. The rearrangement joins TRBV7-2 to TRBJ2-1; possibly TRBD2 for D (5 bases). The CDR3 sequence is 14 residues long. Germline-derived CDR1 and CDR2 are SGHTA and FQGNSA. V lost 6 bases and J 2 bases, leaving 11 bases between the germline ends. DNA of the CDR3: TGTGCCAGCAGGACTCCGGGGACCTACAATGAGCAGTTCTTC. Amino acid sequence: CASRTPGTYNEQFF.

This clonotype was counted many times. The chain recombines TRBV18 with TRBJ2-5; D is unresolved. Per germline, CDR1 KGHSH and CDR2 LQKENI. The CDR3 loop spans 14 amino acids. V was cut by 3 bases and J by 2 bases, with 10 bases left in between. CDR3 bases: TGTGCCAGCTCACCTAACGGTTTACAAGAGACCCAGTACTTC. Its protein product is CASSPNGLQETQYF.

This clonotype was seen many times. This chain connects TRBV6-2 or TRBV6-3 to TRBJ1-5, with D maybe TRBD1 (5 bases). Trimming stripped 5 bases from V and 3 bases from J, with 14 bases between. The germline V gene encodes CDR1 MNHEY and CDR2 SVGEGT. CDR3 size: 15 residues. The CDR3 reads CASSGVTGNNQPQHF. In DNA, the CDR3 is TGTGCCAGCAGTGGGGTCACAGGCAACAATCAGCCCCAGCATTTT.

This clonotype was observed a few times. The chain has TRBV19 and TRBJ2-7; no clear D gene. Trimming took off 4 bases at V and 5 bases at J, with 12 bases between the two ends. CDR1 LNHDA and CDR2 SQIVND come from the germline V gene (reference sequence). CDR3 length: 13 amino acids. This chain's CDR3 is CASSKGHTDEQYF. Written as DNA, the CDR3 is TGTGCCAGTAGTAAAGGCCACACAGACGAGCAGTACTTC. Drawing the rest from reference TRBV19 and TRBJ2-7, the complete variable domain is DGGITQSPKYLFRKEGQNVTLSCEQNLNHDAMYWYRQDPGQGLRLIYYSQIVNDFQKGDIAEGYSVSREKKESFPLTVTSAQKNPTAFYLCASSKGHTDEQYFGPGTRLTVT.